Only a few counts were recorded for the clone carrying this T cell receptor beta chain. The data were taken from a study of T cells after yellow fever vaccination. TCRdb passed the 5' RACE reads through MiXCR, listing each CDR3 protein once. The repertoire holds about 330,000 distinct CDR3 sequences, with over 4% as singletons. This TCR was sampled from a man between 18 and 35 years old who received the YFV17D yellow fever vaccine. This specimen consisted of PBMCs, obtained 5 days after the yellow fever booster vaccination.

CDR3 coding DNA: TGCAGCGTTGAAGGGCAGCTGACTGAAGCTTTCTTT. It is translated as CSVEGQLTEAFF. V is TRBV29-1 and J is TRBJ1-1, with D unclear. CDR3 length: 12 residues. The germline V and J ends were trimmed by 1 base and 5 bases, with 8 bases remaining between them. CDR1 is SQVTM and CDR2 is ANQGSEA in the germline V gene.